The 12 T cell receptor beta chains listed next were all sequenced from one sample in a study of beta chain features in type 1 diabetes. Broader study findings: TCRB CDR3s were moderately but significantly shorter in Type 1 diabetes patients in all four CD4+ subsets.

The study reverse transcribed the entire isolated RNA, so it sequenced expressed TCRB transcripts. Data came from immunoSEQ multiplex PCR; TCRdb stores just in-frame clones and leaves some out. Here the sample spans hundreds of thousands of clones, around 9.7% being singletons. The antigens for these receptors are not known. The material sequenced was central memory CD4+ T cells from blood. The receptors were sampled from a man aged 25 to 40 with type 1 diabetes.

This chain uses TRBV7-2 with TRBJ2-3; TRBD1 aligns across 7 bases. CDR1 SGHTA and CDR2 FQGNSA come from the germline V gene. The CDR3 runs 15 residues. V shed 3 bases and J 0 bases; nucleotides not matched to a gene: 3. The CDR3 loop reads CASSFGTDSTDTQYF. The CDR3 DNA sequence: TGTGCCAGCAGCTTCGGGACAGACAGCACAGATACGCAGTATTTT.

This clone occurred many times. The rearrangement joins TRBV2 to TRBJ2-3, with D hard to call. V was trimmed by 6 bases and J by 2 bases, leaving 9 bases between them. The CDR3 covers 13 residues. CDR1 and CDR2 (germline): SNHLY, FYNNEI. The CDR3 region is CASSYTYTDTQYF. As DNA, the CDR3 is TGTGCCAGCAGCTACACATACACAGATACGCAGTATTTT.

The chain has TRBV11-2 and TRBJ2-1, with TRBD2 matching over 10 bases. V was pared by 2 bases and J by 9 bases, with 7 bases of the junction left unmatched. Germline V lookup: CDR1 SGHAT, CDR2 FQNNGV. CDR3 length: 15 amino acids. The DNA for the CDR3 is TGTGCCAGCAGCTTAATCACTAGCGGGGCCGGTGAGCAGTTCTTC. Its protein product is CASSLITSGAGEQFF.

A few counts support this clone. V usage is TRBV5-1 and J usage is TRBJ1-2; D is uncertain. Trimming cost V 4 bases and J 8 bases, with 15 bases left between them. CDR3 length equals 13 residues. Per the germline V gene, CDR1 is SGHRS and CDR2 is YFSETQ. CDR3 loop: CASSDGNARGYTF. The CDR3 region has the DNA TGCGCCAGCAGCGACGGGAACGCGAGGGGCTACACCTTC.

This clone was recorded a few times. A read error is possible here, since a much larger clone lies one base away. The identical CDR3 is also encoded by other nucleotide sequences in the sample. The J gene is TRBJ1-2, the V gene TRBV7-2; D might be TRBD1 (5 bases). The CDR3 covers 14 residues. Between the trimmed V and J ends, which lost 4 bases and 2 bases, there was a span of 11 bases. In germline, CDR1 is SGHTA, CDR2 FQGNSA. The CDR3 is CASSSGTGNYGYTF. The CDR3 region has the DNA TGTGCCAGCAGCTCCGGGACGGGGAACTATGGCTACACCTTC.

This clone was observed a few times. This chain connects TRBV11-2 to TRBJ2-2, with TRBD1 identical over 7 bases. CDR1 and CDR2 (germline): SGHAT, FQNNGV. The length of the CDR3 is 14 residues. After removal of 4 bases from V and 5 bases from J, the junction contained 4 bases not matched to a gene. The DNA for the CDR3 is TGTGCCAGCAGCTACACGGACAGGACCGGGGAGCTGTTTTTT. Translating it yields CASSYTDRTGELFF.

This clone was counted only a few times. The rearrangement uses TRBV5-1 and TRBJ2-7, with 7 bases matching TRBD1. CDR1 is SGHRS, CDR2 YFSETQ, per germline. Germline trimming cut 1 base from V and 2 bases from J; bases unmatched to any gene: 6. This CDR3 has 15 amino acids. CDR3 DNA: TGCGCCAGCAGCTTGTTAGGGGACAGCGCCTACGAGCAGTACTTC. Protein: CASSLLGDSAYEQYF.

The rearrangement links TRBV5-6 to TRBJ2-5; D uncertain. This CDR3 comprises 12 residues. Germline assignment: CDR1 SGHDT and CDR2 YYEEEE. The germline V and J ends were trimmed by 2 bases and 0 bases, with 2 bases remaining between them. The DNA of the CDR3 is TGTGCCAGCAGCTTCGACCAAGAGACCCAGTACTTC. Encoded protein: CASSFDQETQYF.

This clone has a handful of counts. CDR3 in amino acids: CASQTGMVNTEAFF. CDR3 bases: TGTGCCAGCCAGACAGGCATGGTCAACACTGAAGCTTTCTTT. The chain recombines TRBV5-6 with TRBJ1-1; D possibly corresponds to TRBD1 (6 bases). CDR1 is SGHDT and CDR2 is YYEEEE in the germline V gene. V lost 7 bases and J lost 2, with 15 bases in between. The CDR3 covers 14 residues.

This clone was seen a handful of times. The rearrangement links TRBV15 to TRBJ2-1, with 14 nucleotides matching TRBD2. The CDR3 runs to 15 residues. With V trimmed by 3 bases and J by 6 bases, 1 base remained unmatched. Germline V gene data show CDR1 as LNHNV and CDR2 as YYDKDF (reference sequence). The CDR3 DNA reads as TGTGCCACCAGCAGGGGACTAGCGGGGGCCAATGAGCAGTTCTTC. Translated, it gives CATSRGLAGANEQFF.

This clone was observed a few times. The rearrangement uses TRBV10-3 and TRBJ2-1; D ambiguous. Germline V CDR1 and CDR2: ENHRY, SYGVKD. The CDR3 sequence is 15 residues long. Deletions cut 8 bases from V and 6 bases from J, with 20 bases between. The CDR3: CAIGSEVGSVNEQFF. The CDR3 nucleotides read TGTGCCATCGGATCAGAAGTGGGCTCGGTCAATGAGCAGTTCTTC.

The CDR3 DNA follows: TGTGCCAGCAGCGTAGTGAGCGGGGGGAGTGAGACCCAGTACTTC. Translating gives CASSVVSGGSETQYF. The chain employs TRBV9 and TRBJ2-5, with TRBD2 matching 9 bases. The CDR3 length is 15 residues. Germline CDR1 SGDLS, CDR2 YYNGEE. V trimming: 0 bases; J trimming: 5 bases; junction bases outside the gene matches: 5.